One sample yielded the 23 T cell receptor beta chains listed below, sequenced in a study of neurological immune-mediated disorders. TCRdb ran MiXCR on the 5' RACE reads and lists one entry per CDR3 protein. Of approximately 74,000 distinct CDR3 sequences listed, around 5.2% are singletons. Sample: PBMCs. The source of these receptors is a man between 18 and 29 years old with multiple sclerosis.

This clonotype was picked up many times. The rearrangement links TRBV5-1 to TRBJ2-1, with 8 bases fitting TRBD1. The germline gives CDR1 SGHRS, CDR2 YFSETQ. The CDR3 spans 15 residues. The trim removed 1 base at V and 5 bases at J, leaving 5 bases unmatched. CDR3 DNA sequence: TGCGCCAGCAGCTTGACAGGGGGACAACACAATGAGCAGTTCTTC. Its translation: CASSLTGGQHNEQFF.

In its sample, this clonotype was seen many times. V is TRBV5-1 and J is TRBJ2-7; 12 bases are shared with TRBD2. This CDR3 is 15 amino acids long. Germline CDR1 reads SGHRS; CDR2 reads YFSETQ. Trimming cost V 6 bases and J 0 bases; bases outside gene matches: 4. The CDR3 bases are TGCGCCAGCAAAGGACTAGCGGGAAACTCCTACGAGCAGTACTTC. Translating it yields CASKGLAGNSYEQYF. Complete variable domain (other parts from reference TRBV5-1 and TRBJ2-7): KAGVTQTPRYLIKTRGQQVTLSCSPISGHRSVSWYQQTPGQGLQFLFEYFSETQRNKGNFPGRFSGRQFSNSRSEMNVSTLELGDSALYLCASKGLAGNSYEQYFGPGTRLTVT.

This clonotype was detected ten times or more. The rearrangement uses TRBV10-2 and TRBJ1-1; a weak D match, TRBD1 (6 bases). V shed 8 bases and J shed 4 bases, with 14 bases lying between them. This CDR3 region has 13 residues. In germline, CDR1 is WSHSY, CDR2 SAAADI. The CDR3 spells CASGGGNLTEAFF. The CDR3 region has the DNA TGCGCCAGCGGAGGGGGAAATCTCACTGAAGCTTTCTTT.

This clonotype was recorded many times. The gene calls are TRBV20-1 and TRBJ2-7; D perhaps matches TRBD1 (5 bases). V shed 0 bases and J shed 3 bases, with 15 bases lying between them. Germline V gene lookup returns CDR1 DFQATT and CDR2 SNEGSKA (reference sequence). This CDR3 is 15 amino acids long. In DNA form, the CDR3 reads TGCAGTGCTAGAGATCCTAGGACACCTAGCTACGAGCAGTACTTC. It is translated as CSARDPRTPSYEQYF.

This clonotype occurred many times. The CDR3 sequence is CASSTQITDTQYF. Written as DNA, the CDR3 is TGTGCCAGCAGCACACAAATCACAGATACGCAGTATTTT. This chain uses TRBV11-2 with TRBJ2-3; D uncertain. The CDR3 is 13 residues long. V was pared by 5 bases and J by 2 bases, with 8 bases between. Germline lookup yields CDR1 SGHAT and CDR2 FQNNGV.

This clonotype was detected ten times or more. The J gene is TRBJ2-7, the V gene TRBV5-1; possible D gene TRBD1, 6 bases. Per germline, CDR1 SGHRS and CDR2 YFSETQ. V dropped 3 bases and J dropped 7 bases, with 17 bases sitting between them. The CDR3 runs 14 residues. In DNA form, the CDR3 reads TGCGCCAGCAGCTCTGGGACACGGTTGGGGGAGCAGTACTTC. It encodes CASSSGTRLGEQYF.

This clonotype came up many times. V is TRBV5-5 and J is TRBJ1-4; D not certain. The V and J ends lost 0 bases and 0 bases respectively, with 6 bases between them. The germline V gene has CDR1 SGHKS and CDR2 YYEKEE (reference sequence). The CDR3 is made up of 15 amino acids. DNA of the CDR3: TGTGCCAGCAGCTTGGGTTTTGCAACTAATGAAAAACTGTTTTTT. Amino acids: CASSLGFATNEKLFF.

Many counts were recorded for this clonotype. The chain combines TRBV5-1 with TRBJ2-1; 12 bases map to TRBD2. Losses at the gene ends were 2 bases for V and 9 bases for J; bases not matched to a gene: 9. The CDR3 extends over 16 amino acids. The germline V gene encodes CDR1 SGHRS and CDR2 YFSETQ. CDR3 loop: CASSLDLAGGRGEQFF. The CDR3 region has the DNA TGCGCCAGCAGCTTAGACCTAGCGGGGGGGCGTGGTGAGCAGTTCTTC.

This clonotype was counted many times. The rearrangement links TRBV20-1 to TRBJ1-2; D gene uncertain. Germline-derived CDR1 and CDR2 are DFQATT and SNEGSKA (reference sequence). This CDR3 spans 12 amino acids. V was clipped by 0 bases and J by 8 bases, with 10 bases between them. This chain's CDR3 is CSARDLRSGYTF. Written as DNA, the CDR3 is TGCAGTGCTAGAGATCTCCGTTCGGGCTACACCTTC.

This clonotype has at least ten counts. V is TRBV7-9 and J is TRBJ2-7; D is possibly TRBD1 or TRBD2 (5 bases each). CDR1 is SEHNR, CDR2 FQNEAQ, per germline (reference sequence). Trimming stripped 5 bases from V and 3 bases from J, with 35 bases between. The CDR3 runs 21 residues. For the CDR3, the DNA is TGTGCCAGCAGCCCTAGCCCACAGGACATTTGGCTTTTGACATTTGACTACGAGCAGTACTTC. Its protein product is CASSPSPQDIWLLTFDYEQYF.

This clonotype was found many times. The chain links TRBV9 to TRBJ2-3, with D tentatively TRBD2 (6 bases). V gave up 0 bases and J gave up 1 base, with 15 bases separating them. The CDR3 is 17 amino acids. Germline V CDR1 and CDR2: SGDLS, YYNGEE. CDR3 nucleotide sequence: TGTGCCAGCAGCGTAGGCCGGCGGGGTAGGGGCACAGATACGCAGTATTTT. Residues: CASSVGRRGRGTDTQYF.

This clonotype showed up many times. This chain uses TRBV5-1 with TRBJ2-2; 7 bases fit TRBD1. Trimming cost V 3 bases and J 4 bases; bases outside gene matches: 6. Germline V gene sequence: CDR1 SGHRS, CDR2 YFSETQ. This CDR3 is built from 15 residues. CDR3 DNA sequence: TGCGCCAGCAGCTCTTGGGGACAGACCACCGGGGAGCTGTTTTTT. Amino acid sequence: CASSSWGQTTGELFF.

This clonotype showed up many times. This rearrangement joins TRBV4-2 to TRBJ2-3; TRBD2 agrees at 7 bases. With V trimmed by 3 bases and J by 7 bases, 13 bases remained unmatched. The CDR3 is made up of 16 amino acids. Germline V gene data show CDR1 as LGHNA and CDR2 as YNFKEQ. The DNA of the CDR3 is TGTGCCAGCAGCCAGCCCGCTAGCGGTACGGCTCATACGCAGTATTTT. Translated: CASSQPASGTAHTQYF.

This clonotype was seen ten or more times. V and J are TRBV20-1 and TRBJ1-6; D is undetermined. The CDR3 is 12 amino acids. Trimming removed 2 bases from V and 10 bases from J, with 9 bases in between. Germline CDR1 reads DFQATT; CDR2 reads SNEGSKA (reference sequence). As DNA, the CDR3 is TGCAGTGCTAGACGAGCCTCCTCACCCCTCCACTTT. Translated, it gives CSARRASSPLHF.

Only a few counts were recorded for this clonotype. This chain joins TRBV7-8 and TRBJ2-4; tentatively, D is TRBD2 (6 bases). CDR1 is SGHVS and CDR2 is FQNEAQ in the germline V gene. V was pared by 5 bases and J by 10 bases, with 12 bases between. This CDR3 has 12 amino acids. CDR3 nucleotide sequence: TGTGCCAGCAGCACGGGACTCCAAATTCAGTACTTC. Translated, it gives CASSTGLQIQYF.

This clonotype was seen ten or more times. The CDR3 region has the DNA TGCGCCAGCAGCGCATTACAGGGCACAGAGACCCAGTACTTC. Translating it yields CASSALQGTETQYF. The V call is TRBV5-1, the J call TRBJ2-5; weak D call: TRBD1 (6 bases). Germline CDR1 and CDR2: SGHRS and YFSETQ. Trimming cost V 4 bases and J 4 bases, with 14 bases left between them. CDR3 length equals 14 residues.

This clonotype was counted ten times or more. The chain has TRBV29-1 and TRBJ1-2, with D perhaps TRBD1 (5 bases). The CDR3 totals 13 residues. The germline V gene encodes CDR1 SQVTM and CDR2 ANQGSEA. The V and J ends lost 2 bases and 4 bases respectively, with 11 bases between them. The DNA of the CDR3 is TGCAGCGTTGAACAGCAGGGTGCCTATGGCTACACCTTC. This translates into CSVEQQGAYGYTF.

There are many counts of this clonotype. The chain is built from TRBV4-2 and TRBJ2-1, with TRBD1 identical over 7 bases. In germline, CDR1 is LGHNA, CDR2 YNFKEQ. This CDR3 has 16 amino acids. V dropped 0 bases and J dropped 2; count of bases not matched to a gene: 4. The CDR3 DNA reads as TGTGCCAGCAGCCAAGATCTTGACAGGGCCTACAATGAGCAGTTCTTC. It specifies CASSQDLDRAYNEQFF.

Many counts were recorded for this clonotype. This chain links TRBV20-1 with TRBJ2-3; possible D gene TRBD2, 5 bases. Germline lookup yields CDR1 DFQATT and CDR2 SNEGSKA (reference sequence). V was trimmed by 0 bases and J by 9 bases, leaving 22 bases between them. The CDR3 length is 16 residues. CDR3 in amino acids: CSARDRRRTQSGTQYF. The CDR3 DNA reads TGCAGTGCTAGAGATAGGAGGAGGACCCAGTCTGGGACGCAGTATTTT.

About this clonotype: Possible read error: a much larger clone is one base away. The chain uses TRBV10-3 and TRBJ2-7; 9 bases map to TRBD2. Germline assignment: CDR1 ENHRY and CDR2 SYGVKD. The V and J ends lost 4 bases and 6 bases, in that order; junction bases with no gene match: 10. The CDR3 has 15 residues. The CDR3 protein is CAISVSPLAGAEQYF. The CDR3 DNA follows: TGTGCCATCAGTGTCTCCCCCTTAGCGGGAGCCGAGCAGTACTTC.

In its sample, this clonotype was seen many times. This chain joins TRBV10-3 and TRBJ2-4; the D is unclear. This CDR3 region has 15 residues. Trimming removed 3 bases from V and 0 bases from J, with 9 bases in between. Germline V gives CDR1 ENHRY, CDR2 SYGVKD. The CDR3 loop is CAISDVGLAKNIQYF. The CDR3 coding sequence is TGTGCCATCAGTGATGTCGGTCTAGCCAAAAACATTCAGTACTTC.

This clonotype was recorded many times. The rearrangement uses TRBV7-2 and TRBJ2-3; D uncertain. CDR1 and CDR2 (germline): SGHTA, FQGNSA. The CDR3 runs to 15 residues. V gave up 4 bases and J gave up 0 bases, with 11 bases separating them. The CDR3: CASSYAPTSTDTQYF. CDR3 nucleotides: TGTGCCAGCAGCTACGCCCCTACTAGCACAGATACGCAGTATTTT.

This clonotype was recorded many times. V gene TRBV5-5 combines with J gene TRBJ1-4; a weak D match, TRBD1 (5 bases). The CDR3 sequence is 16 residues long. The germline V gene has CDR1 SGHKS and CDR2 YYEKEE (reference sequence). Between the trimmed V and J ends, which lost 4 bases and 0 bases, there was a span of 13 bases. The CDR3, as DNA: TGTGCCAGCAGCCTAGGGACGGGAACAACTAATGAAAAACTGTTTTTT. Its protein is CASSLGTGTTNEKLFF.